A selection of T cell receptor beta chains follows, all from one sample in a study of blood T cell repertoires in COVID-19. Clones were sequenced by immunoSEQ multiplex PCR, and TCRdb holds only the in-frame ones, with some missing. The sample contains around 250,000 clones, 89% of which appear only once. Sample: peripheral blood. The receptors stem from a woman between 40 and 55 years old who had recovered from COVID-19. CDR3s include the opening cysteine and the closing phenylalanine or tryptophan. D genes are given only for firm matches. Some rows have no size entry. The others give once, few or many, or a class for an expanded clone.

CDR3,DNA,V,size,D,J
CASSISGLTGAQYF,TGTGCCAGTAGTATAAGCGGGTTAACAGGGGCCCAGTACTTC,TRBV19,.,.,TRBJ2-5
CASEGGDTQYF,TGTGCCAGCGAGGGGGGGGATACGCAGTATTTT,TRBV6-5,.,.,TRBJ2-3
CASSYEAGVGELFF,TGTGCCAGCAGTTACGAAGCGGGGGTTGGGGAGCTGTTTTTT,TRBV6-5,once,TRBD2,TRBJ2-2
CASSDGTGTDTQYF,TGTGCCAGCAGTGACGGGACTGGCACAGATACGCAGTATTTT,TRBV11-3,.,.,TRBJ2-3
CASSDLPHRSSNYGYTF,TGTGCCAGCAGTGATTTGCCTCACAGGTCTTCTAACTATGGCTACACCTTC,TRBV6-1,.,.,TRBJ1-2
CASTRLAGRFF,TGTGCCAGCACCCGACTAGCGGGGAGGTTCTTC,TRBV2,once,TRBD2,TRBJ2-1
CASSQGAGGSPLHF,TGTGCCAGCAGCCAAGGAGCAGGGGGATCACCCCTCCACTTT,TRBV3-1/TRBV3-2,once,TRBD1,TRBJ1-6
CASSPGWGTQYF,TGTGCCAGCAGTCCGGGGTGGGGGACCCAGTACTTC,TRBV6-5,.,.,TRBJ2-5
CASSEEVLAGYNEQFF,TGTGCCAGCAGTGAAGAGGTACTAGCGGGTTACAATGAGCAGTTCTTC,TRBV2,.,TRBD2,TRBJ2-1
CASSEVFPERDTQYF,TGCGCCAGCAGTGAGGTGTTTCCGGAGCGGGATACGCAGTATTTT,TRBV10-2,.,.,TRBJ2-3
CASSDIAGGRETQYF,TGTGCCAGCAGTGACATAGCGGGGGGGCGAGAGACCCAGTACTTC,TRBV2,.,TRBD2,TRBJ2-5
CASSIGGLAGANVLTF,TGTGCCAGTAGTATTGGGGGACTGGCTGGGGCCAACGTCCTGACTTTC,TRBV19,.,.,TRBJ2-6
CASSTDRDNEKLFF,TGTGCCAGCAGTACGGACAGGGATAATGAAAAACTGTTTTTT,TRBV28,.,TRBD1,TRBJ1-4
CASRPGTGTTADTQYF,TGTGCCAGCAGGCCAGGGACAGGGACGACGGCAGATACGCAGTATTTT,TRBV28,.,TRBD1,TRBJ2-3
CASSLAGSSGNTIYF,TGCGCCAGCAGCTTGGCTGGCAGCTCTGGAAACACCATATATTTT,TRBV5-1,.,.,TRBJ1-3
CASSHGSGDTQYF,TGTGCCAGCAGCCACGGGAGTGGAGATACGCAGTATTTT,TRBV11-2,.,.,TRBJ2-3
CASSLRGTGSNEQFF,TGTGCCAGCAGCTTGAGGGGGACAGGGTCCAATGAGCAGTTCTTC,TRBV2,.,TRBD1,TRBJ2-1
CASSAGGLLNEQFF,TGTGCCAGCAGTGCGGGGGGCTTATTGAATGAGCAGTTCTTC,TRBV2,.,.,TRBJ2-1
CASKPDADYLLSGNTIYF,TGTGCCAGCAAACCCGACGCAGACTACCTCCTCTCTGGAAACACCATATATTTT,TRBV7-9,.,.,TRBJ1-3
CASRPVWTTNTGELFF,TGTGCCAGCAGGCCCGTTTGGACAACAAACACCGGGGAGCTGTTTTTT,TRBV11-3,.,.,TRBJ2-2